This T cell receptor beta chain was sequenced during a study of post-analysis software for immune sequencing data. On this clonotype itself: Its antigen is as yet unknown.

Study-wide points: Patients carried roughly 5 TRBV segments more frequently than controls did, and TRBV5-6, TRBV5-1 and TRBV20-1 were among them.

V was clipped by 0 bases and J by 0 bases, with 13 bases between them. The germline CDR1 and CDR2 sequences are SGDLS and YYNGEE. CDR3 length equals 16 residues. Researchers reported that TCR beta cDNA libraries carried unique molecular identifiers. TCRdb processed the PCR reads anew with MiXCR; each CDR3 protein has one entry. The sample consists of hundreds of thousands of distinct CDR3 sequences, roughly 30% of them appearing once. The chain couples TRBV9 to TRBJ2-7; either TRBD1 or TRBD2 may supply D (5 bases each). Sequenced material: blood. The TCR comes from a girl aged 5-17 years with multiple sclerosis. The CDR3 bases are TGTGCCAGCAGCGTAGACGGGGCGGTAAGCTCCTACGAGCAGTACTTC. Translating gives CASSVDGAVSSYEQYF.